What follows is one TCR beta chain and its context. The record originates from a study of technical replicates of blood from a few donors. The CDR3 loop spans 12 amino acids. CDR1 is MDHEN and CDR2 is SYDVKM in the germline V gene. The V end was cut by 4 bases, the J end by 12 bases, with 15 bases between. Profiling relied on immunoSEQ multiplex PCR, and the TCRdb table lists in-frame clones only, not all of them. The sample shows tens of thousands of clones, roughly 92% of them seen only once. The source material was T cells isolated from PBMCs. This clonotype was obtained from a human donor in good health. The chain combines TRBV28 with TRBJ1-2, with unresolved D. The CDR3 nucleotides read TGTGCCAGCAGTTCCCAGAATTACAGAGACACCTTC. This encodes CASSSQNYRDTF.